This TCR beta chain was retrieved from a study of T cell changes during pregnancy in multiple sclerosis. Measured with immunoSEQ multiplex PCR; TCRdb has only the in-frame clones, and not every one. The sample lists some 38,000 clones, around 90% occurring once. Germline assignment: CDR1 SGHNT and CDR2 YYREEE (reference sequence). V trimming: 1 base; J trimming: 2 bases; junction bases outside the gene matches: 6. There are 17 residues in the CDR3. The genes are TRBV5-4 and TRBJ1-1, with 12 bases that match TRBD1. Material: CD4+ T cells from peripheral blood mononuclear cells, obtained in the second trimester of pregnancy. The clonotype originates from a female donor in good health, enrolled as a control in a pregnancy study. CDR3 coding DNA: TGTGCCAGCAGCTTGCTGGGACAGGGGGCGAGAAACACTGAAGCTTTCTTT. This gives the protein CASSLLGQGARNTEAFF.